This TCR beta chain derives from a study of vaccination effects on CD4 cells after COVID-19. Study details: Researchers obtained post-vaccine samples at a median of 72 days past the second dose. Study-level points and caveats: There were few convalescent patients in the study and no early post-infection timepoints. Both infection-induced and vaccine-induced clones contracted markedly at late post-vaccination timepoints.

CD4+ T cells specific for antigen were expanded with viral peptide pools by the ViraFEST assay before sequencing. Subsequent to a culture period of less than twelve days, CD4+ T cells were isolated. As their vaccination, participants received two doses of either BNT162b2 or mRNA-1273. Researchers reported culturing 2.1 million or so PBMC in each well, adding around 9.6 IU/ml IL-2 and about 9.5 ug/ml peptides. Note on this clone: Its cognate antigen is unknown.

Measured with immunoSEQ multiplex PCR; TCRdb has only the in-frame clones, and not every one. The sample yields roughly 59,000 clones, about 78% seen once. Germline lookup yields CDR1 SGHAT and CDR2 FQNNGV. V dropped 5 bases and J dropped 8 bases, with 10 bases sitting between them. This CDR3 has 12 residues. The chain joins TRBV11-2 to TRBJ2-1; D is possibly TRBD2 (6 bases). The sample in question was CD4+ T cells from PBMCs cultured with HCoV-OC43 spike peptides, obtained after COVID-19 vaccination. The subset was: HCoV-OC43 spike overlapping peptide pool stimulation. This receptor was obtained from a human donor who received a COVID-19 vaccine. The CDR3 bases are TGTGCCAGCAGCCCGGGACTCGATGAGCAGTTCTTC. Protein sequence: CASSPGLDEQFF.